These T cell receptor beta chains were read from a single sample in a study of cytomegalovirus exposure and HLA in healthy donors. The repertoire was sequenced with immunoSEQ multiplex PCR; TCRdb's copy has only in-frame clones and lacks some. The repertoire holds over 95,000 clones, with more than 65% as singletons. Material for sequencing was PBMCs. These receptors all come from a man aged 40-49 years in good health and CMV-seropositive. Each CDR3 is given with its conserved first and last residue. The D gene is left open where the match is weak. Expanded clones are given a class, and other clones once, few, many or no size at all.

CDR3nt: TGTGCCAGCAGCTTATATGGAATCGGACGCAGGGCAGATACGCAGTATTTT
CDR3aa: CASSLYGIGRRADTQYF
d_gene: .
v_gene: TRBV7-3
j_gene: TRBJ2-3
abundance: few

CDR3nt: TGTGCCAGCAGCTTGCCCCGGGACTATCATGAGCAGTTCTTC
CDR3aa: CASSLPRDYHEQFF
d_gene: TRBD2
v_gene: TRBV7-8
j_gene: TRBJ2-1
abundance: .

CDR3nt: TGTGCCAGCAGCTTCCAGCGGGGCTCCTACGAGCAGTACTTC
CDR3aa: CASSFQRGSYEQYF
d_gene: TRBD2
v_gene: TRBV11-2
j_gene: TRBJ2-7
abundance: .

CDR3nt: TGTGCCAGCAGCCAAGGCGACAGGCATCAGCCCCAGCATTTT
CDR3aa: CASSQGDRHQPQHF
d_gene: .
v_gene: TRBV4-2
j_gene: TRBJ1-5
abundance: .

CDR3nt: TGTGCCAGCAGCCAAGGGCGCGGGGGTTCCCAGCATTTT
CDR3aa: CASSQGRGGSQHF
d_gene: .
v_gene: TRBV4-2
j_gene: TRBJ1-5
abundance: .

CDR3nt: TGCGCCAGCAGCCCCGTAAACACCGGGGAGCTGTTTTTT
CDR3aa: CASSPVNTGELFF
d_gene: .
v_gene: TRBV5-1
j_gene: TRBJ2-2
abundance: .

CDR3nt: TGCGCCAGCAGCCGACTAGCGGGGACTGGGGCCAACGTCCTGACTTTC
CDR3aa: CASSRLAGTGANVLTF
d_gene: TRBD2
v_gene: TRBV5-1
j_gene: TRBJ2-6
abundance: .

CDR3nt: TGCAGCGTCGAAAGGACTAGCGGGCCACAGGAGCAGTTCTTC
CDR3aa: CSVERTSGPQEQFF
d_gene: TRBD2
v_gene: TRBV29-1
j_gene: TRBJ2-1
abundance: .

CDR3nt: TGTGCCAGCACCGTCCCGGGACAGGGACCAGATACGCAGTATTTT
CDR3aa: CASTVPGQGPDTQYF
d_gene: TRBD1
v_gene: TRBV25-1
j_gene: TRBJ2-3
abundance: .

CDR3nt: TGCAGCGTGGGTGGGGACAGGGACGGCTACACCTTC
CDR3aa: CSVGGDRDGYTF
d_gene: TRBD1
v_gene: TRBV29-1
j_gene: TRBJ1-2
abundance: .

CDR3nt: TGCGCCAGCAGCCCCTCAAGTGGGAGCTCTGAAGCTTTCTTT
CDR3aa: CASSPSSGSSEAFF
d_gene: .
v_gene: TRBV5-1
j_gene: TRBJ1-1
abundance: .

CDR3nt: TGTGCCAGCAGCGCGGGGGGCGTGAACACTGAAGCTTTCTTT
CDR3aa: CASSAGGVNTEAFF
d_gene: .
v_gene: TRBV9
j_gene: TRBJ1-1
abundance: .

CDR3nt: TGTGCCAGCAGTTTTGAGACAGGGTCCGCCGGGGAGCTGTTTTTT
CDR3aa: CASSFETGSAGELFF
d_gene: TRBD1
v_gene: TRBV27
j_gene: TRBJ2-2
abundance: .

CDR3nt: TGTGCCAGCAGTTTTGGTCCAAGGGACAGGGGGAACTATGGCTACACCTTC
CDR3aa: CASSFGPRDRGNYGYTF
d_gene: TRBD1
v_gene: TRBV28
j_gene: TRBJ1-2
abundance: .

CDR3nt: TGTGCCAGCAAGACAGGGGCTAACTATGGCTACACCTTC
CDR3aa: CASKTGANYGYTF
d_gene: TRBD1
v_gene: TRBV27
j_gene: TRBJ1-2
abundance: .

CDR3nt: TGTGCCAGCAGCTTAGTCCTCGGGGGGCCCGTAAGAACGAACACCGGGGAGCTGTTTTTT
CDR3aa: CASSLVLGGPVRTNTGELFF
d_gene: .
v_gene: TRBV7-6
j_gene: TRBJ2-2
abundance: .

CDR3nt: TGTGCCAGCAGTGAAATTAGCGGGGGGGCCTACAATGAGCAGTTCTTC
CDR3aa: CASSEISGGAYNEQFF
d_gene: TRBD2
v_gene: TRBV6-1
j_gene: TRBJ2-1
abundance: .

CDR3nt: TGTGCCAGTAGTATCAGGGTATTAGGGCTCAATCAGCCCCAGCATTTT
CDR3aa: CASSIRVLGLNQPQHF
d_gene: .
v_gene: TRBV19
j_gene: TRBJ1-5
abundance: .

CDR3nt: TGTGCCAGCAGAAGGGGAAATACTGAAGCTTTCTTT
CDR3aa: CASRRGNTEAFF
d_gene: .
v_gene: TRBV7-9
j_gene: TRBJ1-1
abundance: .

CDR3nt: TGTGCCAGCAGTGAAGTCGTGGCAGACATTCAGTACTTC
CDR3aa: CASSEVVADIQYF
d_gene: .
v_gene: TRBV6-1
j_gene: TRBJ2-4
abundance: few

CDR3nt: TGTGCCAGCAGCCAAGTATACAATGAGCAGTTCTTC
CDR3aa: CASSQVYNEQFF
d_gene: .
v_gene: TRBV14
j_gene: TRBJ2-1
abundance: .

CDR3nt: TGTGCCAGCAGTGAATTCGCGGGGAATTACGGAAAACTGTTTTTT
CDR3aa: CASSEFAGNYGKLFF
d_gene: .
v_gene: TRBV25-1
j_gene: TRBJ1-4
abundance: .

CDR3nt: TGCAGCATCGGGACAGCAGATAATTCACCCCTCCACTTT
CDR3aa: CSIGTADNSPLHF
d_gene: TRBD1
v_gene: TRBV29-1
j_gene: TRBJ1-6
abundance: .

CDR3nt: TGCAGCGTTGACCCCGGACAGGGGGGTTCCTACGAGCAGTACTTC
CDR3aa: CSVDPGQGGSYEQYF
d_gene: TRBD1
v_gene: TRBV29-1
j_gene: TRBJ2-7
abundance: .

CDR3nt: TGTGCCAGCAGTTACAACAGCAACACTGAAGCTTTCTTT
CDR3aa: CASSYNSNTEAFF
d_gene: .
v_gene: TRBV6-5
j_gene: TRBJ1-1
abundance: .

CDR3nt: TGCGCCAGCAGCATACAGGGGGGAAACTATGGCTACACCTTC
CDR3aa: CASSIQGGNYGYTF
d_gene: TRBD1
v_gene: TRBV5-1
j_gene: TRBJ1-2
abundance: .

CDR3nt: TGTGCCAGCCTCCAGACAGGATCCTACAATGAGCAGTTCTTC
CDR3aa: CASLQTGSYNEQFF
d_gene: .
v_gene: TRBV7-9
j_gene: TRBJ2-1
abundance: .

CDR3nt: TGCGCCAGCGGACCGGGACAGGACACCGGGGAGCTGTTTTTT
CDR3aa: CASGPGQDTGELFF
d_gene: TRBD1
v_gene: TRBV5-1
j_gene: TRBJ2-2
abundance: .

CDR3nt: TGTGCCAGCAGCGTCCTCAACATGAACACTGAAGCTTTCTTT
CDR3aa: CASSVLNMNTEAFF
d_gene: .
v_gene: TRBV7-2
j_gene: TRBJ1-1
abundance: .

CDR3nt: TGTGCCAGCAGCGAGCGGGGCGGACAGATTGGTGGCTACACCTTC
CDR3aa: CASSERGGQIGGYTF
d_gene: .
v_gene: TRBV7-9
j_gene: TRBJ1-2
abundance: once

CDR3nt: TGCGCCAGCAGCTGGGGACAGGGAACCGGGGAGCTGTTTTTT
CDR3aa: CASSWGQGTGELFF
d_gene: TRBD1
v_gene: TRBV5-1
j_gene: TRBJ2-2
abundance: .

CDR3nt: TGTGCCAGCAGCGACTTCGCTACGACAGGGGATAGCTTGAGCGAGCAGTACTTC
CDR3aa: CASSDFATTGDSLSEQYF
d_gene: TRBD1
v_gene: TRBV11-2
j_gene: TRBJ2-7
abundance: .

CDR3nt: TGTGCCAGCAGTTTTCAGGGGGCCGTGGTTGGCTACACCTTC
CDR3aa: CASSFQGAVVGYTF
d_gene: TRBD1
v_gene: TRBV28
j_gene: TRBJ1-2
abundance: .

CDR3nt: TGCGCCAGCAGCCAAGGCGGAGCCTACTCTGGAAACACCATATATTTT
CDR3aa: CASSQGGAYSGNTIYF
d_gene: .
v_gene: TRBV4-1
j_gene: TRBJ1-3
abundance: .

CDR3nt: TGTGCCAGCAGGGGACAGGCTAGCAATCAGCCCCAGCATTTT
CDR3aa: CASRGQASNQPQHF
d_gene: TRBD1
v_gene: TRBV25-1
j_gene: TRBJ1-5
abundance: .

CDR3nt: TGTGCCACCAGCAGGGACTTTCCGGGACAGGCTTCCTACGAGCAGTACTTC
CDR3aa: CATSRDFPGQASYEQYF
d_gene: TRBD1
v_gene: TRBV15
j_gene: TRBJ2-7
abundance: .

CDR3nt: TGTGCCAGCAGTGTAACTAGCGGGGGTGCAGATACGCAGTATTTT
CDR3aa: CASSVTSGGADTQYF
d_gene: TRBD2
v_gene: TRBV6-1
j_gene: TRBJ2-3
abundance: .

CDR3nt: TGCGCCAGCAGCCAAAGACAGGGGAACACTGAAGCTTTCTTT
CDR3aa: CASSQRQGNTEAFF
d_gene: TRBD1
v_gene: TRBV4-1
j_gene: TRBJ1-1
abundance: once

CDR3nt: TGTGCCAGCAGCTCATCGGACAGGAGTGGCTACACCTTC
CDR3aa: CASSSSDRSGYTF
d_gene: TRBD1
v_gene: TRBV11-2
j_gene: TRBJ1-2
abundance: .

CDR3nt: TGTGCCACCAAGGCGCGAAGGACAGGCCCAGGAGGAAATTCACCCCTCCACTTT
CDR3aa: CATKARRTGPGGNSPLHF
d_gene: TRBD1
v_gene: TRBV15
j_gene: TRBJ1-6
abundance: .

CDR3nt: TGTGCCAGCAGCCCAGAGGGGGGGGCCGAAGATACGCAGTATTTT
CDR3aa: CASSPEGGAEDTQYF
d_gene: .
v_gene: TRBV11-3
j_gene: TRBJ2-3
abundance: .

CDR3nt: TGTGCCAGTAGGATGCGGGGTTTGAACACTGAAGCTTTCTTT
CDR3aa: CASRMRGLNTEAFF
d_gene: .
v_gene: TRBV19
j_gene: TRBJ1-1
abundance: .

CDR3nt: TGTGCCAGCAGTTTTCAGACAGGGACCTATGGCTACACCTTC
CDR3aa: CASSFQTGTYGYTF
d_gene: TRBD1
v_gene: TRBV28
j_gene: TRBJ1-2
abundance: .

CDR3nt: TGTGCCAGCAGCGCACTAGCGGGGGGGCCGTGGACGCAGTATTTT
CDR3aa: CASSALAGGPWTQYF
d_gene: TRBD2
v_gene: TRBV9
j_gene: TRBJ2-3
abundance: .

CDR3nt: TGTGCCAGCAGTGAAGTCCCAGGAGGGATCGAGCAGTACTTC
CDR3aa: CASSEVPGGIEQYF
d_gene: .
v_gene: TRBV6-1
j_gene: TRBJ2-7
abundance: once

CDR3nt: TGTGCCAGCAGCCCGGGTCGGGCGGGAAGCTACGAGCAGTACTTC
CDR3aa: CASSPGRAGSYEQYF
d_gene: .
v_gene: TRBV7-2
j_gene: TRBJ2-7
abundance: .

CDR3nt: TGTGCCAGCAGCTGGGGACAGGGAACTGGCTACACCTTC
CDR3aa: CASSWGQGTGYTF
d_gene: TRBD1
v_gene: TRBV7-2
j_gene: TRBJ1-2
abundance: .

CDR3nt: TGTGCCAGCAGTTTAGGACAGGGCCCCAGGACTCACACTGGAAACACCATATATTTT
CDR3aa: CASSLGQGPRTHTGNTIYF
d_gene: TRBD1
v_gene: TRBV28
j_gene: TRBJ1-3
abundance: .

CDR3nt: TGTGCCAGCAGTGAAATAGGGAGTATAAGCACAGATACGCAGTATTTT
CDR3aa: CASSEIGSISTDTQYF
d_gene: .
v_gene: TRBV2
j_gene: TRBJ2-3
abundance: .

CDR3nt: TGCGCCAGCAGTGAGTATGCCAGGTTATGCACAGATACGCAGTATTTT
CDR3aa: CASSEYARLCTDTQYF
d_gene: .
v_gene: TRBV10-1
j_gene: TRBJ2-3
abundance: once